Presented here are 32 T cell receptor beta chains from one specimen sequenced in a study of T cells in Graves' hyperthyroidism and ophthalmopathy. Amplified regions were TCR beta CDR3 sequences from RNA transcripts. TCR CDR3 regions were first amplified by RT-PCR with HTBI primers. One entry per CDR3 protein, called by TCRdb with MiXCR from the multiplex PCR reads. Of roughly 250,000 distinct CDR3 sequences listed, roughly 22% were seen once; the top ten hold roughly 60%. Sequenced sample: blood. These receptors were collected from a man aged 30 to 39 with Graves' ophthalmopathy.

CDR3 sequence: CSAWLGLNYGYTF. For the CDR3, the DNA is TGCAGTGCTTGGTTGGGGCTGAACTATGGCTACACCTTC. The rearrangement joins TRBV20-1 to TRBJ1-2; tentative D call: TRBD1 (5 bases). CDR3 length: 13 residues. V gave up 5 bases and J gave up 2 bases, with 12 bases separating them. The germline CDR1 and CDR2 sequences are DFQATT and SNEGSKA (reference sequence).

The table lists this clonotype with a few counts. The rearrangement links TRBV7-9 to TRBJ2-5; weak D call: TRBD1 (5 bases). The CDR3 covers 15 residues. Trimming removed 5 bases from V and 1 base from J, with 14 bases in between. CDR1 and CDR2 (germline): SEHNR, FQNEAQ (reference sequence). The CDR3 sequence is CASSPQGQTQETQYF. Written as DNA, the CDR3 is TGTGCCAGCAGCCCGCAAGGACAAACCCAAGAGACCCAGTACTTC.

In the case of this clonotype: A read error may explain this, as a much larger clone is one base away. The gene calls are TRBV28 and TRBJ2-1, with 9 bases fitting TRBD2. Germline CDR1 and CDR2: MDHEN and SYDVKM. The CDR3 runs to 19 residues. The V gene end was trimmed by 3 bases and the J gene end by 6 bases; junction bases not matched to a gene: 18. The CDR3 DNA reads as TGTGCCAGCAGTTTTGGGCGATGGCGGGAGGGCCGAAAACGCAATGAGCAGTTCTTC. It specifies CASSFGRWREGRKRNEQFF.

The gene calls are TRBV6-2 or TRBV6-3 and TRBJ2-1; a possible D gene is TRBD2 (5 bases). This CDR3 has 17 residues. The V end lost 2 bases, the J end lost 7 bases, and 21 bases lay between the germline ends. Germline V gene lookup returns CDR1 MNHEY and CDR2 SVGEGT. CDR3 nucleotide sequence: TGTGCCAGCAGTTACCTACCTAGCCTTTCATCCATGAATGAGCAGTTCTTC. Protein: CASSYLPSLSSMNEQFF.

The genes are TRBV28 and TRBJ1-5; 9 bases are a match to TRBD1. V trimming: 6 bases; J trimming: 0 bases; junction bases outside the gene matches: 6. Germline-derived CDR1 and CDR2 are MDHEN and SYDVKM. The CDR3 consists of 16 residues. Written as DNA, the CDR3 is TGTGCCAGCAGAGACGGGACAGGGCCTAGCAATCAGCCCCAGCATTTT. This sequence encodes CASRDGTGPSNQPQHF.

This clonotype was found many times. V and J are TRBV28 and TRBJ2-5; 11 positions agree with TRBD2. Per germline, CDR1 MDHEN and CDR2 SYDVKM. The CDR3 is 15 amino acids. The V and J ends lost 5 bases and 5 bases, in that order; junction bases with no gene match: 7. The CDR3, as DNA: TGTGCCAGCAGTATTCGACTAGCGGGAATGGAGACCCAGTACTTC. Protein sequence: CASSIRLAGMETQYF. Full variable domain (remainder filled in from reference TRBV28 and TRBJ2-5): DVKVTQSSRYLVKRTGEKVFLECVQDMDHENMFWYRQDPGLGLRLIYFSYDVKMKEKGDIPEGYSVSREKKERFSLILESASTNQTSMYLCASSIRLAGMETQYFGPGTRLLVL.

This clonotype was counted many times. The J gene is TRBJ2-7, the V gene TRBV11-2; TRBD2 agrees at 7 bases. The CDR3 consists of 15 residues. Germline CDR1 is SGHAT and CDR2 is FQNNGV. Losses at the gene ends were 4 bases for V and 2 bases for J; bases not matched to a gene: 8. DNA of the CDR3: TGTGCCAGCAGCTCCGCTAGCGGAATAACCTACGAGCAGTACTTC. This codes for CASSSASGITYEQYF.

This clonotype has at least ten counts. The chain has TRBV5-6 and TRBJ2-5; 7 positions agree with TRBD2. Germline trimming cut 0 bases from V and 3 bases from J; bases unmatched to any gene: 2. Per germline, CDR1 SGHDT and CDR2 YYEEEE. This CDR3 spans 14 amino acids. The CDR3 DNA reads as TGTGCCAGCAGCTTGGTGGCGGGAGAAGAGACCCAGTACTTC. It translates to CASSLVAGEETQYF.

Ten or more counts support this clonotype. The rearrangement joins TRBV24-1 to TRBJ2-3, with D unclear. This CDR3 region has 12 residues. The germline CDR1 and CDR2 sequences are KGHDR and SFDVKD. V was clipped by 5 bases and J by 6 bases, with 8 bases between them. The DNA of the CDR3 is TGTGCCACCAGTGGCCAGACCGATACGCAGTATTTT. Translating it yields CATSGQTDTQYF.

This clonotype was observed many times. This chain joins TRBV30 and TRBJ2-3; possibly TRBD1 for D (6 bases). Germline CDR1 GTSNPN, CDR2 SVGIG (reference sequence). This CDR3 spans 16 amino acids. The V and J ends lost 1 base and 2 bases respectively, with 16 bases between them. CDR3 amino acids: CAWSGPGTRFTDTQYF. CDR3 bases: TGTGCCTGGAGTGGACCCGGGACACGGTTCACAGATACGCAGTATTTT.

This clonotype was counted between two and nine times. This chain joins TRBV7-3 and TRBJ2-3; 7 nucleotides line up with TRBD2. The trim removed 5 bases at V and 0 bases at J, leaving 5 bases unmatched. Germline V gene lookup returns CDR1 SGHTA and CDR2 FQGTGA. This CDR3 comprises 15 residues. The CDR3 coding sequence is TGTGCCAGCAGCCGGGACTACTCTAGCACAGATACGCAGTATTTT. Protein: CASSRDYSSTDTQYF.

With regard to this clonotype: This may be a read error, as it is one base from a much larger clone. V is TRBV5-1 and J is TRBJ2-3, with 8 positions matching TRBD1. Germline CDR1 reads SGHRS; CDR2 reads YFSETQ. The CDR3 contains 16 residues. CDR3 in amino acids: CASSPQGGRIADTRYF. In DNA form, the CDR3 reads TGTGCCAGCAGCCCACAGGGGGGCCGTATTGCAGATACGCGGTATTTT.

The V call is TRBV13, the J call TRBJ1-1; D is undetermined. Germline CDR1 is PRHDT and CDR2 is FYEKMQ (reference sequence). The CDR3 contains 15 residues. Trimming took off 5 bases at V and 1 base at J, with 14 bases between the two ends. The CDR3 region is CASSGLRPQNTEAFF. CDR3 in DNA: TGTGCCAGCAGCGGTCTGAGGCCCCAGAACACTGAAGCTTTCTTT.

Only a few counts were recorded for this clonotype. This chain links TRBV7-6 with TRBJ2-2; TRBD2 matches 10 bases. Unmatched junction bases numbered 1, after V lost 2 bases and J lost 4 bases. CDR1 is SGHVS and CDR2 is FNYEAQ in the germline V gene. The CDR3 spans 15 residues. CDR3 loop: CASSLSGRATGELFF. The CDR3 DNA reads TGTGCCAGCAGCTTAAGCGGGAGGGCCACCGGGGAGCTGTTTTTT. Using reference TRBV7-6 and TRBJ2-2 for the parts outside the CDR3, the full variable domain is GAGVSQSPRYKVTKRGQDVALRCDPISGHVSLYWYRQALGQGPEFLTYFNYEAQQDKSGLPNDRFSAERPEGSISTLTIQRTEQRDSAMYRCASSLSGRATGELFFGEGSRLTVL.

A few counts support this clonotype. The rearrangement links TRBV27 to TRBJ1-5, with 9 bases lining up with TRBD1. Germline CDR1 is MNHEY and CDR2 is SMNVEV (reference sequence). V lost 5 bases, J lost 6 bases, and 8 bases stayed unmatched. The CDR3 loop spans 15 amino acids. The CDR3 protein is CASSDGQGSGQPQHF. CDR3 nucleotide sequence: TGTGCCAGCAGTGACGGACAGGGGTCCGGTCAGCCCCAGCATTTT.

The chain combines TRBV11-2 with TRBJ2-2; D is unresolved. Germline CDR1 reads SGHAT; CDR2 reads FQNNGV. The germline V and J ends were trimmed by 2 bases and 3 bases, with 10 bases remaining between them. This CDR3 has 15 amino acids. CDR3 in amino acids: CASSLSFLDTGELFF. In nucleotides, the CDR3 is TGTGCCAGCAGCTTAAGTTTCCTGGACACCGGGGAGCTGTTTTTT.

The J gene is TRBJ1-2, the V gene TRBV7-9; the D gene is possibly TRBD1 (5 bases). The CDR3 extends over 15 amino acids. The V gene's germline CDR1 is SEHNR and CDR2 FQNEAQ (reference sequence). The DNA for the CDR3 is TGTGTCCTAAATTCCGGGGCCAACCCTAGGTATGGCTACACCTTC. Residues: CVLNSGANPRYGYTF.

The rearrangement links TRBV10-3 to TRBJ1-1, with TRBD1 as a possible D gene (5 bases). V dropped 5 bases and J dropped 0 bases, with 16 bases sitting between them. The CDR3 covers 16 residues. Germline-derived CDR1 and CDR2 are ENHRY and SYGVKD. DNA of the CDR3: TGTGCCATCAGTAGTATATCCGGGGCAATGAACACTGAAGCTTTCTTT. Translating gives CAISSISGAMNTEAFF.

There are a few counts of this clonotype. The chain employs TRBV28 and TRBJ2-3; TRBD1 matches 7 bases. The germline gives CDR1 MDHEN, CDR2 SYDVKM. The V gene end was trimmed by 8 bases and the J gene end by 3 bases; junction bases not matched to a gene: 5. This CDR3 spans 13 amino acids. CDR3 sequence: CASRTGGTDTQYF. In nucleotides, the CDR3 is TGTGCCAGCCGGACAGGTGGTACAGATACGCAGTATTTT.

The gene calls are TRBV5-1 and TRBJ2-2, with D hard to call. V was pared by 4 bases and J by 3 bases, with 10 bases between. In germline, CDR1 is SGHRS, CDR2 YFSETQ. The CDR3 spans 14 residues. CDR3 protein: CASSTNVDTGELFF. CDR3 nucleotides: TGCGCCAGCAGCACGAACGTGGACACCGGGGAGCTGTTTTTT.

This sequence joins TRBV15 and TRBJ1-2; 7 bases are shared with TRBD1. There are 13 residues in the CDR3. In germline, CDR1 is LNHNV, CDR2 YYDKDF (reference sequence). V gave up 9 bases and J gave up 8 bases; unmatched junction bases: 12. The CDR3 region is CATTRKGARGYTF. In DNA form, the CDR3 reads TGTGCCACTACCCGGAAGGGGGCGCGGGGCTACACCTTC.

The V call is TRBV5-1, the J call TRBJ2-3; 10 positions agree with TRBD2. Per germline, CDR1 SGHRS and CDR2 YFSETQ. The CDR3 is 15 amino acids. The V gene end was trimmed by 7 bases and the J gene end by 4 bases; junction bases not matched to a gene: 9. In nucleotides, the CDR3 is TGCGCCAGCGGAATAGCGGGAGGAGAGGCAGATACGCAGTATTTT. Translation gives CASGIAGGEADTQYF.

This clonotype was picked up one time. The chain employs TRBV27 and TRBJ1-5; D might be TRBD1 (6 bases). Trimming left V 2 bases short and J 6 bases short, with 17 bases between. Germline V gene data show CDR1 as MNHEY and CDR2 as SMNVEV (reference sequence). CDR3 length: 16 residues. This CDR3 is CASSLEGTPGSQPQHF. Here the CDR3 DNA reads TGTGCCAGCAGTTTAGAGGGGACACCTGGTAGTCAGCCCCAGCATTTT.

The sample holds a few counts of this clonotype. The chain is built from TRBV28 and TRBJ2-7; D is unresolved. CDR3 length equals 15 residues. Germline V gene sequence: CDR1 MDHEN, CDR2 SYDVKM. Trimming stripped 1 base from V and 0 bases from J, with 10 bases between. CDR3 nucleotide sequence: TGTGCCAGCAGTTTATTGTCGCAGCCCTCCTACGAGCAGTACTTC. Translating gives CASSLLSQPSYEQYF. The entire variable domain, with the rest obtained from reference TRBV28 and TRBJ2-7, is as follows: DVKVTQSSRYLVKRTGEKVFLECVQDMDHENMFWYRQDPGLGLRLIYFSYDVKMKEKGDIPEGYSVSREKKERFSLILESASTNQTSMYLCASSLLSQPSYEQYFGPGTRLTVT.

This clonotype occurred a few times. V gene TRBV27 combines with J gene TRBJ2-1; D possibly corresponds to TRBD1 (8 bases). The CDR3 is 14 amino acids. Germline V CDR1 and CDR2: MNHEY, SMNVEV (reference sequence). Trimming stripped 2 bases from V and 12 bases from J, with 17 bases between. CDR3 sequence reads: CASSLSGTGRGQFF. The CDR3 DNA is TGTGCCAGCAGTTTAAGCGGGACAGGAAGGGGGCAGTTCTTC.

This clonotype was observed at least ten times. V gene TRBV20-1 combines with J gene TRBJ2-7; TRBD2 aligns across 13 bases. CDR3 length: 16 residues. The V segment lost 1 base and the J segment 6 bases; nucleotides outside the gene matches: 9. Germline V gene sequence: CDR1 DFQATT, CDR2 SNEGSKA (reference sequence). CDR3 in DNA: TGCAGTGCTAGAGGCGATGGACTAGCGGGAGTGGGCGAGCAGTACTTC. Translation gives CSARGDGLAGVGEQYF.

This clonotype appeared a few times. V is TRBV29-1 and J is TRBJ2-7; 7 positions match TRBD1. The germline V gene has CDR1 SQVTM and CDR2 ANQGSEA. Trimming took 4 bases from V and 2 from J; bases not matched to a gene: 11. The CDR3 is made up of 15 amino acids. DNA of the CDR3: TGCAGCGTTGGGAAACAGGGGAGTGGCCCCTACGAGCAGTACTTC. This translates into CSVGKQGSGPYEQYF.

Many counts were recorded for this clonotype. J is TRBJ2-7 and V is TRBV6-1; D perhaps matches TRBD1 (8 bases). CDR1 is MNHNS, CDR2 SASEGT, per germline. Trimming removed 5 bases at V and 3 bases at J, with 26 bases between. CDR3 length: 18 residues. In DNA form, the CDR3 reads TGTGCCAGCAGTTCCCGCACAGGGGGGGCGGCCCAATTCTACGAGCAGTACTTC. It encodes CASSSRTGGAAQFYEQYF.

This sequence joins TRBV7-2 and TRBJ2-4; 8 bases map to TRBD1. Germline-derived CDR1 and CDR2 are SGHTA and FQGNSA. J was trimmed by 0 bases and V by 5 bases; bases with no gene match: 12. The CDR3 totals 18 residues. The CDR3 nucleotides are TGTGCCAGCAGCATAGGGCTGACAGGGGCCCAAGCCAAAAACATTCAGTACTTC. It yields the protein CASSIGLTGAQAKNIQYF.

This clonotype was detected only a few times. The chain combines TRBV20-1 with TRBJ2-1; D gene ambiguous. Germline assignment: CDR1 DFQATT and CDR2 SNEGSKA (reference sequence). V shed 0 bases and J shed 0 bases, with 15 bases lying between them. There are 17 residues in the CDR3. Written as DNA, the CDR3 is TGCAGTGCTAGAGATCCCGCAGTACCGAGCTCCTACAATGAGCAGTTCTTC. Translating it yields CSARDPAVPSSYNEQFF.

The chain combines TRBV13 with TRBJ2-2, with D tentatively TRBD2 (6 bases). Between the trimmed V and J ends, which lost 3 bases and 4 bases, there was a span of 12 bases. The CDR3 consists of 15 residues. Germline V lookup: CDR1 PRHDT, CDR2 FYEKMQ (reference sequence). This CDR3 is CASSLDYSGTGELFF. CDR3 bases: TGTGCCAGCAGCTTGGACTACTCGGGCACCGGGGAGCTGTTTTTT.

This clonotype was observed many times. The rearrangement links TRBV3-1 to TRBJ1-1, with a possible D match to TRBD1 (5 bases). V lost 4 bases to trimming and J lost 4 bases, with 10 bases between them. Germline V lookup: CDR1 LGHDT, CDR2 YNNKEL (reference sequence). CDR3 length: 13 residues. The CDR3 is CASSLKRGTEAFF. The DNA of the CDR3 is TGTGCCAGCAGCCTCAAAAGGGGCACTGAAGCTTTCTTT.